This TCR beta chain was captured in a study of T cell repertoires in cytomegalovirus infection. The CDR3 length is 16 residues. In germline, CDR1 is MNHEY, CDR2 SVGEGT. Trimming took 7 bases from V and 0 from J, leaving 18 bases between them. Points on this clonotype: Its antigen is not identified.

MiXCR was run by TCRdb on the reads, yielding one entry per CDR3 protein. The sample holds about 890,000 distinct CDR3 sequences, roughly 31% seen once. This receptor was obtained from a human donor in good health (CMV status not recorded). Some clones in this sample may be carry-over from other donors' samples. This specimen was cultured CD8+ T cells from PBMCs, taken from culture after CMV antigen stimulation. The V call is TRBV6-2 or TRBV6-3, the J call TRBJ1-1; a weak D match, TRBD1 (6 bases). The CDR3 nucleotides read TGTGCCAGCAACCCCGAAGTGGGGGGCATGAACACTGAAGCTTTCTTT. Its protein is CASNPEVGGMNTEAFF.